In its sample, the clone carrying this T cell receptor (beta chain) was seen a few times. Its antigen is currently unknown. This record belongs to a study of T-cell reconstitution after alpha-beta-depleted transplantation in children. Study-level findings and limits: Some patients' high day-60 TCRbeta diversity was attributed to recipient cells surviving conditioning. Newly produced T cells mostly accounted for T-cell counts and diversity one year post-transplant. Alpha-beta T cells present about two months after transplant were reported to originate from several hundred expanded graft clones.

The ends were cut back, 1 base at V and 3 bases at J, with 10 bases in the middle. This CDR3 has 14 residues. Germline values: CDR1 LGHNA, CDR2 YSLEER. During its preparation, the TCRbeta library received unique molecular identifiers. TCRdb re-derived calls from the PCR reads in MiXCR, one entry per CDR3 protein. The sample records about 340,000 distinct CDR3 sequences, 15% to 20% being singletons. The material was PBMCs, mostly from graft donor cells, obtained 360 days after TCRalphabeta/CD19-depleted stem cell transplant. The V call is TRBV4-3, the J call TRBJ2-7; D unclear. The sequence was obtained from a male patient under 10 years old who had a stem cell transplant for acute lymphoblastic leukemia, so the T cells may come from the graft donor. The CDR3, as DNA: TGCGCCAGCAGCCAAGTGGTTGGAGACTACGAGCAGTACTTC. The encoded protein is CASSQVVGDYEQYF.